This T cell receptor (beta chain) was obtained from a study of shared clonotypes between healthy human individuals. The overall study: The donor group consisted of a couple of women and three men, aged 18 to 49. Findings and caveats of the study: In contrast to clonotypes shared by all four donors, non-shared clonotypes had lower generation probabilities. What limited the represented genetic and exposure-history diversity was the small number of donors.

Evenly divided among several immunoSEQ plates was the genomic DNA of each subset. Clones were read by immunoSEQ multiplex PCR, and TCRdb kept only the in-frame ones, dropping some. The repertoire holds around 720,000 clones, with roughly 73% as singletons. The CDR3 is 16 residues long. V was clipped by 1 base and J by 4 bases; unmatched bases: 4. Germline lookup yields CDR1 MGHRA and CDR2 YSYEKL. Remarks on this clone: Its antigen is still unknown.

The source of this sequence is a woman aged 30 to 39 in good health. Sequencing used memory CD4+ T cells sorted from blood. As for subset: CD45RA-negative fraction. The chain has TRBV4-1 and TRBJ2-5; 12 bases agree with TRBD2. In nucleotides, the CDR3 is TGCGCCAGCAGCCAAGCTCTAGCGGGAGGGCCAGAGACCCAGTACTTC. Its protein product is CASSQALAGGPETQYF.